This T cell receptor beta chain was profiled in a study of blood T cells in healthy people across ages. CDR3 length equals 15 residues. V lost 3 bases to trimming and J lost 2 bases, with 10 bases between them. Per the germline V gene, CDR1 is SGHAT and CDR2 is FQNNGV. Through a sample-barcoded 5' primer and a J-beta primer mix, a second PCR was run for roughly 6 to 12 cycles. MiXCR was run by TCRdb on the 5' RACE reads, yielding one entry per CDR3 protein. The profile shows 800,000 to 950,000 distinct CDR3 sequences, about 48% of them singletons. Source material: blood. The chain employs TRBV11-2 and TRBJ2-2; no reliable D call. This receptor was taken from a man younger than 40 in good health. The CDR3 DNA follows: TGTGCCAGCAGCTTCCACAGAGTTAACACCGGGGAGCTGTTTTTT. This translates into CASSFHRVNTGELFF.